The rows below give T cell receptor beta chains drawn from one sample of a study of blood T cell repertoires in COVID-19. The data were produced by immunoSEQ multiplex PCR, yet TCRdb's version contains in-frame clones alone and is incomplete. This table holds 100,000 or so clones, 80% to 90% found once. The sequenced sample consisted of peripheral blood. These receptors came from a woman under 40 with acute or convalescent COVID-19. Each CDR3 is given with its conserved first and last residue. Each record gives: CDR3 DNA, CDR3 protein, D gene, J gene, clone size, V gene. A D gene is named only where the DNA matches it firmly. Clone size is given for some rows only: seen once, a few or many times, or a class if the clone is expanded.

cdr3_nt: TGCAGCGTGCTAAGGGCCAACGTCCTGACTTTC
cdr3_aa: CSVLRANVLTF
d_call: .
j_call: TRBJ2-6
clone_size: .
v_call: TRBV29-1

cdr3_nt: TGCGCCAGCGGAGGGAGCACAGATACGCAGTATTTT
cdr3_aa: CASGGSTDTQYF
d_call: .
j_call: TRBJ2-3
clone_size: few
v_call: TRBV10-1

cdr3_nt: TGTGCCAGTAGTATACCGGACAGGGGGCTCTTAGGAAGCAATCAGCCCCAGCATTTT
cdr3_aa: CASSIPDRGLLGSNQPQHF
d_call: TRBD1
j_call: TRBJ1-5
clone_size: .
v_call: TRBV19

cdr3_nt: TGTGCCAGCAGCCCGGGAAGGTGGGGCACAGATACGCAGTATTTT
cdr3_aa: CASSPGRWGTDTQYF
d_call: .
j_call: TRBJ2-3
clone_size: .
v_call: TRBV7-8

cdr3_nt: TGTGCCAGCAGTTTTACAGGGGGAGAGCAGTTCTTC
cdr3_aa: CASSFTGGEQFF
d_call: TRBD1
j_call: TRBJ2-1
clone_size: .
v_call: TRBV11-2

cdr3_nt: TGCGCCAGCAGCCGGGGACAGGACGGAAACACCATATATTTT
cdr3_aa: CASSRGQDGNTIYF
d_call: TRBD1
j_call: TRBJ1-3
clone_size: .
v_call: TRBV5-1

cdr3_nt: TGTGCCAGCAGCCCCCGGAGTTTGCCCTACACCTTC
cdr3_aa: CASSPRSLPYTF
d_call: .
j_call: TRBJ1-2
clone_size: few
v_call: TRBV6-5

cdr3_nt: TGTGCCAGCAGTTACTTGCAGGGGACCTATGGCTACACCTTC
cdr3_aa: CASSYLQGTYGYTF
d_call: .
j_call: TRBJ1-2
clone_size: .
v_call: TRBV6-5

cdr3_nt: TGTGCCAGTAGTATTTGGGGGACAACAAGCAATCAGCCCCAGCATTTT
cdr3_aa: CASSIWGTTSNQPQHF
d_call: .
j_call: TRBJ1-5
clone_size: once
v_call: TRBV19

cdr3_nt: TGTGCCACGATAGGGGGACAGGTTGGTGAAAAACTGTTTTTT
cdr3_aa: CATIGGQVGEKLFF
d_call: TRBD1
j_call: TRBJ1-4
clone_size: .
v_call: TRBV19

cdr3_nt: TGTGCCAGCAGCTTCTGGAGTAATAATTCACCCCTCCACTTT
cdr3_aa: CASSFWSNNSPLHF
d_call: .
j_call: TRBJ1-6
clone_size: .
v_call: TRBV13

cdr3_nt: TGTGCCAGCGGGACAGTGAACACTGAAGCTTTCTTT
cdr3_aa: CASGTVNTEAFF
d_call: TRBD1
j_call: TRBJ1-1
clone_size: .
v_call: TRBV25-1

cdr3_nt: TGTGCCAGCAGCTTAGGCCGGGCGGGGCGGGCCCAATCCTACGAGCAGTACTTC
cdr3_aa: CASSLGRAGRAQSYEQYF
d_call: .
j_call: TRBJ2-7
clone_size: .
v_call: TRBV13

cdr3_nt: TGCGCCAGCAGCGTGACTAGCGGGGGCTCAGAGCAGTACTTC
cdr3_aa: CASSVTSGGSEQYF
d_call: TRBD2
j_call: TRBJ2-7
clone_size: .
v_call: TRBV4-1

cdr3_nt: TGTGCCAGCAGTTACCTTAGGGGAGGCGAAAAACTGTTTTTT
cdr3_aa: CASSYLRGGEKLFF
d_call: .
j_call: TRBJ1-4
clone_size: few
v_call: TRBV6-5

cdr3_nt: TGCGCCAGCAGCTTTAACCCAGGGATAAATGGCTACACCTTC
cdr3_aa: CASSFNPGINGYTF
d_call: .
j_call: TRBJ1-2
clone_size: .
v_call: TRBV5-1

cdr3_nt: TGTGCCAGCAGCCCGGGGGGTAGCTCTAGGATGGCCCAGTACTTC
cdr3_aa: CASSPGGSSRMAQYF
d_call: TRBD2
j_call: TRBJ2-5
clone_size: .
v_call: TRBV28

cdr3_nt: TGTGCCAGCTCACCGGAGGGGAACTATGGCTACACCTTC
cdr3_aa: CASSPEGNYGYTF
d_call: .
j_call: TRBJ1-2
clone_size: once
v_call: TRBV18

cdr3_nt: TGCAGCGTTGATAGAAGAGATTCTGGCTACACCTTC
cdr3_aa: CSVDRRDSGYTF
d_call: .
j_call: TRBJ1-2
clone_size: .
v_call: TRBV29-1

cdr3_nt: TGCGCCAGCAGCCAAAGAAGGGGGAACACTGAAGCTTTCTTT
cdr3_aa: CASSQRRGNTEAFF
d_call: .
j_call: TRBJ1-1
clone_size: .
v_call: TRBV4-1

cdr3_nt: TGTGCCAGCAGTATAGCAGGGTTGCATACGCAGTATTTT
cdr3_aa: CASSIAGLHTQYF
d_call: .
j_call: TRBJ2-3
clone_size: once
v_call: TRBV27

cdr3_nt: TGTGCCAGCGTCCTAGGGGCGGATACGCAGTATTTT
cdr3_aa: CASVLGADTQYF
d_call: .
j_call: TRBJ2-3
clone_size: .
v_call: TRBV12-3/TRBV12-4

cdr3_nt: TGTGCCTGGAGTCCCATCTCTTTGAGGGAGGGCTACACCTTC
cdr3_aa: CAWSPISLREGYTF
d_call: .
j_call: TRBJ1-2
clone_size: .
v_call: TRBV30

cdr3_nt: TGTGCCAGCAGCTTGTGGGCAGGGGATGAGCAGTTCTTC
cdr3_aa: CASSLWAGDEQFF
d_call: .
j_call: TRBJ2-1
clone_size: .
v_call: TRBV5-5

cdr3_nt: TGTGCCACCAGTGATTCGGGGGATTGGACAGATACGCAGTATTTT
cdr3_aa: CATSDSGDWTDTQYF
d_call: .
j_call: TRBJ2-3
clone_size: .
v_call: TRBV24-1

cdr3_nt: TGTGCCAGCAGTCCGCGACAGGGGCGAGGCTACACCTTC
cdr3_aa: CASSPRQGRGYTF
d_call: TRBD1
j_call: TRBJ1-2
clone_size: .
v_call: TRBV27

cdr3_nt: TGCGCCAGCAGCCGCTCTAGCGTTGGAATGAATGAGCAGTTCTTC
cdr3_aa: CASSRSSVGMNEQFF
d_call: .
j_call: TRBJ2-1
clone_size: .
v_call: TRBV5-1

cdr3_nt: TGTGCCAGTAGTAACACAGGTCGCGAAAAACTGTTTTTT
cdr3_aa: CASSNTGREKLFF
d_call: .
j_call: TRBJ1-4
clone_size: .
v_call: TRBV19

cdr3_nt: TGTGCCAGCAGTTTACCAGGGCCGCAGCCCCAGCATTTT
cdr3_aa: CASSLPGPQPQHF
d_call: .
j_call: TRBJ1-5
clone_size: .
v_call: TRBV12-3/TRBV12-4

cdr3_nt: TGTGCCAGCGCATCCGGGACAGGGGGCGCAGATACGCAGTATTTT
cdr3_aa: CASASGTGGADTQYF
d_call: TRBD1
j_call: TRBJ2-3
clone_size: .
v_call: TRBV2

cdr3_nt: TGTGCCAGCAGTCTGGGGACAGGGTCCCCAGATACGCAGTATTTT
cdr3_aa: CASSLGTGSPDTQYF
d_call: TRBD1
j_call: TRBJ2-3
clone_size: .
v_call: TRBV9

cdr3_nt: TGTGCCAGCAGCTTATCACAGGGCGCAACTAATGAAAAACTGTTTTTT
cdr3_aa: CASSLSQGATNEKLFF
d_call: .
j_call: TRBJ1-4
clone_size: .
v_call: TRBV7-9

cdr3_nt: TGTGCCAGCAGTCCAGGGCCGACTAGCGCCACCCGGGCAGATACGCAGTATTTT
cdr3_aa: CASSPGPTSATRADTQYF
d_call: TRBD2
j_call: TRBJ2-3
clone_size: .
v_call: TRBV6-6

cdr3_nt: TGCGCCAGCAGCATGTGGGGGCCGAGCACTGAAGCTTTCTTT
cdr3_aa: CASSMWGPSTEAFF
d_call: .
j_call: TRBJ1-1
clone_size: .
v_call: TRBV5-1

cdr3_nt: TGTGCCAGTAGTATGCAGGGGCTCATGAACACTGAAGCTTTCTTT
cdr3_aa: CASSMQGLMNTEAFF
d_call: .
j_call: TRBJ1-1
clone_size: .
v_call: TRBV19

cdr3_nt: TGTGCCAGCAGCCCCGGACAGGGAAAAGGCGGAAACACCATATATTTT
cdr3_aa: CASSPGQGKGGNTIYF
d_call: TRBD1
j_call: TRBJ1-3
clone_size: .
v_call: TRBV3-1/TRBV3-2

cdr3_nt: TGTGCCAGCAGCAAATCCGGGGGGCTCCCCAATCAGCCCCAGCATTTT
cdr3_aa: CASSKSGGLPNQPQHF
d_call: .
j_call: TRBJ1-5
clone_size: .
v_call: TRBV7-6

cdr3_nt: TGTGCCAGCAGTCCCCAGGACATGTATGGCTACACCTTC
cdr3_aa: CASSPQDMYGYTF
d_call: .
j_call: TRBJ1-2
clone_size: .
v_call: TRBV28

cdr3_nt: TGTGCCAGCAGACCTGGCTCCGGGACAGGGAATGGCTACACCTTC
cdr3_aa: CASRPGSGTGNGYTF
d_call: TRBD1
j_call: TRBJ1-2
clone_size: .
v_call: TRBV2

cdr3_nt: TGTGCCAGCAGCTTAGGGCCTAGCGGGGGGTACAATGAGCAGTTCTTC
cdr3_aa: CASSLGPSGGYNEQFF
d_call: TRBD2
j_call: TRBJ2-1
clone_size: .
v_call: TRBV7-6

cdr3_nt: TGCGCCAGCAGCCAAATCCCTCCGTTTGGCTACACCTTC
cdr3_aa: CASSQIPPFGYTF
d_call: .
j_call: TRBJ1-2
clone_size: .
v_call: TRBV4-1

cdr3_nt: TGTGCCAGCAGCCAAGATTTGGGACAGGGAGAAGCTTTCTTT
cdr3_aa: CASSQDLGQGEAFF
d_call: TRBD1
j_call: TRBJ1-1
clone_size: .
v_call: TRBV4-2

cdr3_nt: TGTGCCTGGAGTGTAGGCAGGGGGACAGATACGCAGTATTTT
cdr3_aa: CAWSVGRGTDTQYF
d_call: TRBD1
j_call: TRBJ2-3
clone_size: .
v_call: TRBV30

cdr3_nt: TGTGCCACCCCGGATCAGGGGGCCGGGGAGCTGTTTTTT
cdr3_aa: CATPDQGAGELFF
d_call: TRBD1
j_call: TRBJ2-2
clone_size: .
v_call: TRBV6-5

cdr3_nt: TGTGCCAGCAGTTTATATAGCGGGGGGACCAATGAGCAGTTCTTC
cdr3_aa: CASSLYSGGTNEQFF
d_call: TRBD2
j_call: TRBJ2-1
clone_size: .
v_call: TRBV28

cdr3_nt: TGCGCCAGCAGGACCGGGACAGGGGGCTACGAGCAGTACTTC
cdr3_aa: CASRTGTGGYEQYF
d_call: TRBD1
j_call: TRBJ2-7
clone_size: .
v_call: TRBV5-1

cdr3_nt: TGCAGCGTTGAGGGACAGTCCTACGAGCAGTACTTC
cdr3_aa: CSVEGQSYEQYF
d_call: TRBD1
j_call: TRBJ2-7
clone_size: once
v_call: TRBV29-1

cdr3_nt: TGTGCCAGTAGGGGGGACATAACCCTCAATCAGCCCCAGCATTTT
cdr3_aa: CASRGDITLNQPQHF
d_call: .
j_call: TRBJ1-5
clone_size: .
v_call: TRBV19

cdr3_nt: TGTGCCAGCAGCCTCAATGTCGGACAGGGGAATGAAAAACTGTTTTTT
cdr3_aa: CASSLNVGQGNEKLFF
d_call: TRBD1
j_call: TRBJ1-4
clone_size: .
v_call: TRBV4-2

cdr3_nt: TGTGCCAGCAGTAGCCAGGGGTGGGGTGAGCAGTTCTTC
cdr3_aa: CASSSQGWGEQFF
d_call: .
j_call: TRBJ2-1
clone_size: few
v_call: TRBV6-5

cdr3_nt: TGTGCCAGCAGCTTAACCCCAAGCGGGGGACCTTCCGGGGAGCTGTTTTTT
cdr3_aa: CASSLTPSGGPSGELFF
d_call: TRBD2
j_call: TRBJ2-2
clone_size: .
v_call: TRBV7-3

cdr3_nt: TGTGCCAGCAGCCACCGATCCGGACTGAACACCGGGGAGCTGTTTTTT
cdr3_aa: CASSHRSGLNTGELFF
d_call: .
j_call: TRBJ2-2
clone_size: .
v_call: TRBV11-1

cdr3_nt: TGTGCCAGCACCATAACCCGGGAGGTTGGGCAGTTCTTC
cdr3_aa: CASTITREVGQFF
d_call: TRBD2
j_call: TRBJ2-1
clone_size: .
v_call: TRBV28

cdr3_nt: TGTGCCAGCAGCAAACCGGGTGGCAGAAATTCACCCCTCCACTTT
cdr3_aa: CASSKPGGRNSPLHF
d_call: .
j_call: TRBJ1-6
clone_size: .
v_call: TRBV9

cdr3_nt: TGTGCCAGCAGTGAAATACTCTCTGGAAACACCATATATTTT
cdr3_aa: CASSEILSGNTIYF
d_call: .
j_call: TRBJ1-3
clone_size: .
v_call: TRBV2

cdr3_nt: TGTGCCAGTAGTCATCGACAGGGGAACAATCAGCCCCAGCATTTT
cdr3_aa: CASSHRQGNNQPQHF
d_call: TRBD1
j_call: TRBJ1-5
clone_size: .
v_call: TRBV19

cdr3_nt: TGCGCCAGCAGCCACCCCGGCCCCAGGGATGGCTACACCTTC
cdr3_aa: CASSHPGPRDGYTF
d_call: .
j_call: TRBJ1-2
clone_size: .
v_call: TRBV4-1

cdr3_nt: TGTGCCAGCAGCTCTCGGACTAGTTACGAGCAGTACTTC
cdr3_aa: CASSSRTSYEQYF
d_call: TRBD2
j_call: TRBJ2-7
clone_size: .
v_call: TRBV11-3

cdr3_nt: TGTGCCAGCAACCGAGTTGGCGGGGGGGCAGGAGATACGCAGTATTTT
cdr3_aa: CASNRVGGGAGDTQYF
d_call: TRBD2
j_call: TRBJ2-3
clone_size: .
v_call: TRBV7-8

cdr3_nt: TGCGCCAGCGGGCCCCCGGAGGGTTACACTGAAGCTTTCTTT
cdr3_aa: CASGPPEGYTEAFF
d_call: .
j_call: TRBJ1-1
clone_size: .
v_call: TRBV5-1